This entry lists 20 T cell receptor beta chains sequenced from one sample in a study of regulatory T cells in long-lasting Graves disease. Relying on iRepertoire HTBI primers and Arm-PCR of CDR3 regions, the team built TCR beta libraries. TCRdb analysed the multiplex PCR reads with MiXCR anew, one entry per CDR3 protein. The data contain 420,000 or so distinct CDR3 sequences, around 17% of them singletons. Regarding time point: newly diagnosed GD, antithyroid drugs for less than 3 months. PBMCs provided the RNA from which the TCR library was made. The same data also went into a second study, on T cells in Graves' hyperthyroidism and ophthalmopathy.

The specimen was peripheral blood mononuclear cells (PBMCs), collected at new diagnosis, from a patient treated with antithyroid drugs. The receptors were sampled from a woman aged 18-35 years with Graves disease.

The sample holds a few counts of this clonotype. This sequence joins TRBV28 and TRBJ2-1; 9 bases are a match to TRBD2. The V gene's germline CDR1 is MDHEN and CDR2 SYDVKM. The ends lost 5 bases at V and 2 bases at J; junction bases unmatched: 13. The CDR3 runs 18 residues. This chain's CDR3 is CASSPFNSGRDPYNEQFF. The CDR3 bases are TGTGCCAGCAGTCCTTTTAATAGCGGGAGAGACCCCTACAATGAGCAGTTCTTC.

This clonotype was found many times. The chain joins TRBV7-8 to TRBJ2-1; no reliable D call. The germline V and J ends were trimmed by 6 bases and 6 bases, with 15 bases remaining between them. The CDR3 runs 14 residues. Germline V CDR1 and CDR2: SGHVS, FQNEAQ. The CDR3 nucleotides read TGTGCCAGCAGTGACCCGGCCAGGCCCAATGAGCAGTTCTTC. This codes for CASSDPARPNEQFF.

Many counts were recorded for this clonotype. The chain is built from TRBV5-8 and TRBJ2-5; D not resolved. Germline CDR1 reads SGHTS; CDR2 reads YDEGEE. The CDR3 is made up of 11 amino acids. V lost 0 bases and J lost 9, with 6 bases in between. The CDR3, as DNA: TGTGCCAGCAGCTTGGCCGGACCCCAGTACTTC. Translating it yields CASSLAGPQYF.

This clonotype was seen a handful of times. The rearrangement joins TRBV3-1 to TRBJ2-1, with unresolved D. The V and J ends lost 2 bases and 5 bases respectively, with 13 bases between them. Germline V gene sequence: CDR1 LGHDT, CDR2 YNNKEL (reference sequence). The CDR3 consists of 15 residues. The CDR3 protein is CASSQKPPWDNEQFF. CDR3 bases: TGTGCCAGCAGCCAAAAGCCCCCCTGGGACAATGAGCAGTTCTTC.

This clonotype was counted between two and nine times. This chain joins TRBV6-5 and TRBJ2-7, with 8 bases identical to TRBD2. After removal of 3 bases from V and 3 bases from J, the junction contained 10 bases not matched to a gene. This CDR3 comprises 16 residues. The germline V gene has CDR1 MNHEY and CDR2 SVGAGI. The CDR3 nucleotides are TGTGCCAGCAGTTATAAAACTTGCGGGAGGAACTACGAGCAGTACTTC. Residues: CASSYKTCGRNYEQYF.

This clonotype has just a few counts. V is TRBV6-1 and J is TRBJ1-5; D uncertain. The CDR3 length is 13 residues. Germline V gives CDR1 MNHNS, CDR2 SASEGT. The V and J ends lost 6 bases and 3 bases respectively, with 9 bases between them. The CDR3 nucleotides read TGTGCCAGCAGCCCTCAAAACAATCAGCCCCAGCATTTT. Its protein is CASSPQNNQPQHF.

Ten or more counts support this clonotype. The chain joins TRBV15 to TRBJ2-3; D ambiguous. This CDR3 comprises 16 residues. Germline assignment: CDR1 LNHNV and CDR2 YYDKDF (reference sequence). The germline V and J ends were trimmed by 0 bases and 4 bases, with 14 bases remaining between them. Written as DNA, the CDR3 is TGTGCCACCAGCAGAGAACAGCCATTTTCCGCAGATACGCAGTATTTT. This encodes CATSREQPFSADTQYF.

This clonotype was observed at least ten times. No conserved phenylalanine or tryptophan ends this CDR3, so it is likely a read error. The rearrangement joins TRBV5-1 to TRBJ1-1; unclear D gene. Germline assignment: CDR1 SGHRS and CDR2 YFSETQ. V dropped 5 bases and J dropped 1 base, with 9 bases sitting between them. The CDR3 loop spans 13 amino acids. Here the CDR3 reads CASRIAGNTEAFL. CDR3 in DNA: TGCGCCAGCAGAATCGCCGGGAACACTGAAGCTTTCCTT.

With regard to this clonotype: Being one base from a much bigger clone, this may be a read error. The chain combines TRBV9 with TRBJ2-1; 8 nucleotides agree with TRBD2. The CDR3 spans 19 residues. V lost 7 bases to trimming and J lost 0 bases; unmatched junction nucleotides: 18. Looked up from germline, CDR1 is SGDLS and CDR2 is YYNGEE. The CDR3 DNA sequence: TGTGCCAGCGGAGCAGCAGAAGCGGGAGAGCTAAGCTCCTACAATGAGCAGTTCTTC. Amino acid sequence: CASGAAEAGELSSYNEQFF.

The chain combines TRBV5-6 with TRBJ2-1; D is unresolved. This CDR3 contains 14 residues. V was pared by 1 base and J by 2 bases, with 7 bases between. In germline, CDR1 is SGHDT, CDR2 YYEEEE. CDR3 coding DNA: TGTGCCAGCAGCTTGTACCTTACCTACAATGAGCAGTTCTTC. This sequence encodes CASSLYLTYNEQFF.

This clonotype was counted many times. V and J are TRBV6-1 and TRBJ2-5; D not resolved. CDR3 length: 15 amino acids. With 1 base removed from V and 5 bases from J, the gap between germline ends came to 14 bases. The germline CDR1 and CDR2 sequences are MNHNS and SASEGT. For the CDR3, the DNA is TGTGCCAGCAGTGAAGGAAGCCCGATCGTGGAGACCCAGTACTTC. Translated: CASSEGSPIVETQYF.

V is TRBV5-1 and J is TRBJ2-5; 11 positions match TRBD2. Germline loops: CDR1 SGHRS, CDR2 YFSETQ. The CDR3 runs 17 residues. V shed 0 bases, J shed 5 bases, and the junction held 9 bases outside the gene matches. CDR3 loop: CASSLAKLTSGTETQYF. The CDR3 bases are TGCGCCAGCAGCTTGGCCAAGCTGACTAGCGGGACGGAGACCCAGTACTTC.

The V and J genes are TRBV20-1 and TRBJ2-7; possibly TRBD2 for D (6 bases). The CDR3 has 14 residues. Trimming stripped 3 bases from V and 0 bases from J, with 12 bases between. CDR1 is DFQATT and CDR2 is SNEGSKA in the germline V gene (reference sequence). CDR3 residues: CSASLVGSSYEQYF. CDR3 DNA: TGCAGTGCTAGTTTGGTCGGGAGCTCCTACGAGCAGTACTTC.

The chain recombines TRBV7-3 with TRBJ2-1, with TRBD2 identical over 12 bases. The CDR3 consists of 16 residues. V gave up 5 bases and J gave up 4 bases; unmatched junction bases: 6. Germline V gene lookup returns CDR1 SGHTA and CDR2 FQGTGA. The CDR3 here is CASSHLGTSGYNEQFF. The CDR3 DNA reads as TGTGCCAGCAGCCACCTCGGGACTAGCGGGTACAATGAGCAGTTCTTC. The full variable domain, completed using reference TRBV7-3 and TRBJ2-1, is GAGVSQTPSNKVTEKGKYVELRCDPISGHTALYWYRQSLGQGPEFLIYFQGTGAADDSGLPNDRFFAVRPEGSVSTLKIQRTERGDSAVYLCASSHLGTSGYNEQFFGPGTRLTVL.

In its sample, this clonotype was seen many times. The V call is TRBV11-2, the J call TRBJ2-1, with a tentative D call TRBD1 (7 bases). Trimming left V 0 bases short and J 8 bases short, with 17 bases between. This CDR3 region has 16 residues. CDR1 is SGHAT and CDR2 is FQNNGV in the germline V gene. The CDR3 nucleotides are TGTGCCAGCAGCTTAGATGGTCAGGGGGGTAGAGATGAGCAGTTCTTC. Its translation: CASSLDGQGGRDEQFF.

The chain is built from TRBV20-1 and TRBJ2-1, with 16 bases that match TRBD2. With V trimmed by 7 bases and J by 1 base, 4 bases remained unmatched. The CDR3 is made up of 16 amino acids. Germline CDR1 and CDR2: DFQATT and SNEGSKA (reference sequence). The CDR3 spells CSGGLAGGLSYNEQFF. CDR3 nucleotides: TGCAGTGGGGGACTAGCGGGAGGGTTATCCTACAATGAGCAGTTCTTC.

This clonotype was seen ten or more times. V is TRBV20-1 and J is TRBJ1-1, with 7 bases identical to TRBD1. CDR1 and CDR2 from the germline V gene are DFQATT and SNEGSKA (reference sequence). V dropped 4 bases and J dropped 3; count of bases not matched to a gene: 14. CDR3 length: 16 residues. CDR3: CSANGALQGKDTEAFF. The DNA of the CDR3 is TGCAGTGCTAACGGGGCGTTACAGGGGAAGGACACTGAAGCTTTCTTT.

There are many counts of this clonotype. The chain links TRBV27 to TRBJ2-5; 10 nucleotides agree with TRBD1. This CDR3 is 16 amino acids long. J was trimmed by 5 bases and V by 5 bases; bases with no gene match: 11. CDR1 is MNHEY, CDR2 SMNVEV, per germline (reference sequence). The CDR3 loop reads CASSLQMTGGTETQYF. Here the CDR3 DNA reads TGTGCCAGCAGTCTACAGATGACAGGGGGCACGGAGACCCAGTACTTC.

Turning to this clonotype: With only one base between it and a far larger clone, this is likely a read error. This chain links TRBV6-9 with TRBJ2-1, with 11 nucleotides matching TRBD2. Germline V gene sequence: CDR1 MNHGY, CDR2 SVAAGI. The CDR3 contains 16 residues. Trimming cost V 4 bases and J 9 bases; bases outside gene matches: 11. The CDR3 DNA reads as TGTGCCAGCAGTTGCTCGATCCTAGCGGGAGGCGGTGAGCAGTTCTTC. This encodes CASSCSILAGGGEQFF.

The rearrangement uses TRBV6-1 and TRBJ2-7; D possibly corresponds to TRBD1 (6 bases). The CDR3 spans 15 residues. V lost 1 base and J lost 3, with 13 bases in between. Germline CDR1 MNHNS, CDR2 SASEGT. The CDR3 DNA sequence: TGTGCCAGCAGTGAAGGGACAGCTCGTCTCTACGAGCAGTACTTC. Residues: CASSEGTARLYEQYF.